Listed below are T cell receptor beta chains from one sample, sequenced in a study of T cell repertoires in cytomegalovirus infection. From the reads, TCRdb called clonotypes with MiXCR, one entry per CDR3 protein. This table holds approximately 500,000 distinct CDR3 sequences, approximately 11% found once. Sequenced input: PBMCs. The receptors shown here come from a human donor in good health (CMV status not recorded). Some clones in this sample may be carry-over from other donors' samples. CDR3s include the opening cysteine and the closing phenylalanine or tryptophan. Each record gives: V gene, CDR3 protein.

V: TRBV29-1; CDR3: CSVEARSSYEQYF
V: TRBV6-6; CDR3: CASSQRFSGNTIYF
V: TRBV19; CDR3: CASSSPGEGYTF
V: TRBV12-3/TRBV12-4; CDR3: CASRTERGRSYNEQFF
V: TRBV20-1; CDR3: CSARSQGIRGYTF
V: TRBV11-2; CDR3: CASSPLGYKNIQYF
V: TRBV24-1; CDR3: CATRRSNSNTEAFF
V: TRBV20-1; CDR3: CSAITDTQYF
V: TRBV5-1; CDR3: CASSSLGTQYF
V: TRBV7-2; CDR3: CASVFGQGRTNTEAFF
V: TRBV12-3/TRBV12-4; CDR3: CASRPGLAGRDTQYF
V: TRBV19; CDR3: CASGVMRTGRYEQFF
V: TRBV3-1; CDR3: CASSQDKRTLAGNEQFF
V: TRBV29-1; CDR3: CSVELRLAGGSYNEQFF
V: TRBV25-1; CDR3: CASSEPGTLETQYF
V: TRBV4-2; CDR3: CASSQDGGAPSTDTQYF
V: TRBV3-1; CDR3: CASSQADSLGYTF
V: TRBV7-8; CDR3: CASSYLETVNTGELFF
V: TRBV5-4; CDR3: CASSAGTSGGAGETQYF
V: TRBV5-1; CDR3: CASSLEAIGTGELFF
V: TRBV2; CDR3: CASGAAWSSGNTIYF
V: TRBV20-1; CDR3: CSASSTGGSSEQFF
V: TRBV2; CDR3: CASSESPAGGGDNEQFF
V: TRBV10-3; CDR3: CAISESKGGETEAFF
V: TRBV15; CDR3: CATSRGAESEAFF
V: TRBV9; CDR3: CASSVEEGRRDTQYF
V: TRBV6-5; CDR3: CASSPIGGMRTEAFF
V: TRBV27; CDR3: CASSPVGTSDNEQFF
V: TRBV12-5; CDR3: CASGSGRTLESPLHF
V: TRBV7-8; CDR3: CASSFTGGGSPLHF
V: TRBV12-5; CDR3: CASGLETAMGTEAFF
V: TRBV3-1; CDR3: CASSQERASGNNEQFF
V: TRBV6-5; CDR3: CASSLAALTNEQFF
V: TRBV2; CDR3: CAGDRGFSGYTF
V: TRBV7-8; CDR3: CASSFPQGLAGDTDTQYF
V: TRBV5-1; CDR3: CASSLLGLPYNEQFF
V: TRBV12-3/TRBV12-4; CDR3: CASTFEGETQYF
V: TRBV10-3; CDR3: CASTGTSGRAGRNEQFF
V: TRBV28; CDR3: CASSFPLLGQGVTDTQYF
V: TRBV24-1; CDR3: CATSDTLDGNQETQYF
V: TRBV7-6; CDR3: CASSFGVGTGAFF
V: TRBV2; CDR3: CASSGGTYEQYF